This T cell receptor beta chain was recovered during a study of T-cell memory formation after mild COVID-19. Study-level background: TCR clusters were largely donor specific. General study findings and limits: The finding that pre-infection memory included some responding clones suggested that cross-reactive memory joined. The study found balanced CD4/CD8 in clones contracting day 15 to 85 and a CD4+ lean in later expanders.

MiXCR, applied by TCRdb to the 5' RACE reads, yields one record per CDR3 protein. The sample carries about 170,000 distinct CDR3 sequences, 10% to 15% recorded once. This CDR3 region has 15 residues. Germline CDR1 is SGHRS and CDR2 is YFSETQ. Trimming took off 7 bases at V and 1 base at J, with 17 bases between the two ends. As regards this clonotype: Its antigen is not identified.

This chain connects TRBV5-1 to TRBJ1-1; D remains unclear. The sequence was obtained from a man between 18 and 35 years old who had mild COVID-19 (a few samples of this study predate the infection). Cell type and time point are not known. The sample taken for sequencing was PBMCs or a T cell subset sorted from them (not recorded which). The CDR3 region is CASELDAAGNTEAFF. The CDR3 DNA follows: TGCGCCAGCGAATTAGACGCAGCGGGGAACACTGAAGCTTTCTTT.